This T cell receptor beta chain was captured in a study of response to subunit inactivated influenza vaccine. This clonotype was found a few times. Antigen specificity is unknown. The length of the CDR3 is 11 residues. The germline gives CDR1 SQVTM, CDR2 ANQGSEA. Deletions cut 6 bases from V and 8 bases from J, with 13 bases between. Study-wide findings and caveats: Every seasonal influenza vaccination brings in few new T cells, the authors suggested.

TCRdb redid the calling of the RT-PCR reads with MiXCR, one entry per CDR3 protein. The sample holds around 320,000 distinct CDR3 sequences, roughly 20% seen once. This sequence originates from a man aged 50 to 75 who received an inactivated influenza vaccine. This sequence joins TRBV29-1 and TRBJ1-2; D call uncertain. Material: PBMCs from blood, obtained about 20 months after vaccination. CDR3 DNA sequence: TGCAGCGTCCGGGCCGTTAACGGCTACACCTTC. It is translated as CSVRAVNGYTF.